Shown below are 10 T cell receptor beta chains from a single sample sequenced in a study of CD4 T cells in relation to SARS-CoV-2 and coronaviruses. Unexposed donor CD4+ T cells date from about 2011-2019, before the COVID-19 pandemic. Sequencing used immunoSEQ multiplex PCR; TCRdb keeps in-frame clones, though not all of them. The sample carries about 59,000 clones, about nine tenths recorded once. The specimen sequenced was memory CD4+ T cells from PBMCs. All receptors come from a human donor in good health.

This chain connects TRBV18 to TRBJ1-5; TRBD1 agrees at 7 bases. The CDR3 spans 15 residues. Germline CDR1 KGHSH, CDR2 LQKENI. The ends lost 6 bases at V and 3 bases at J; junction bases unmatched: 8. CDR3: CASSRDRDHNQPQHF. The CDR3, as DNA: TGTGCCAGCTCCCGCGACAGGGACCACAATCAGCCCCAGCATTTT.

The rearrangement joins TRBV6-1 to TRBJ1-5; maybe TRBD1 (5 bases). Between the trimmed V and J ends, which lost 2 bases and 6 bases, there was a span of 14 bases. The V gene's germline CDR1 is MNHNS and CDR2 SASEGT. This CDR3 comprises 15 residues. The CDR3 sequence is CASSEMSAGGQPQHF. Here the CDR3 DNA reads TGTGCCAGCAGTGAAATGTCGGCCGGGGGTCAGCCCCAGCATTTT.

This chain connects TRBV4-1 to TRBJ1-2; 7 bases are shared with TRBD1. CDR1 and CDR2 from the germline V gene are MGHRA and YSYEKL. V shed 0 bases, J shed 1 base, and the junction held 8 bases outside the gene matches. This CDR3 spans 17 amino acids. In DNA form, the CDR3 reads TGCGCCAGCAGCCAAGATCCCGACAGGGCATATAACTATGGCTACACCTTC. Translated, it gives CASSQDPDRAYNYGYTF.

The chain uses TRBV9 and TRBJ2-6; the D is unclear. Trimming took off 4 bases at V and 0 bases at J, with 8 bases between the two ends. Per the germline V gene, CDR1 is SGDLS and CDR2 is YYNGEE. The CDR3 is made up of 15 amino acids. The CDR3 here is CASSSQISGANVLTF. In DNA form, the CDR3 reads TGTGCCAGCAGCTCTCAAATCTCTGGGGCCAACGTCCTGACTTTC.

The CDR3 loop reads CAWSQVGRNNQPQHF. The DNA for the CDR3 is TGTGCCTGGAGTCAGGTAGGGAGAAATAATCAGCCCCAGCATTTT. The chain is built from TRBV30 and TRBJ1-5, with D unresolved. The CDR3 sequence is 15 residues long. The V end was cut by 2 bases, the J end by 4 bases, with 15 bases between. The germline V gene encodes CDR1 GTSNPN and CDR2 SVGIG (reference sequence).

The chain links TRBV19 to TRBJ2-7; D is unresolved. Trimming cost V 6 bases and J 0 bases, with 15 bases left between them. In germline, CDR1 is LNHDA, CDR2 SQIVND (reference sequence). The CDR3 has 15 residues. In DNA, the CDR3 is TGTGCCAGTAGGGGAAGGACCGCTGGCTCCTACGAGCAGTACTTC. Encoded protein: CASRGRTAGSYEQYF.

In this sample, this clone turned up a few times. The chain joins TRBV10-1 to TRBJ2-1; TRBD1 aligns across 8 bases. The CDR3 contains 16 residues. Germline V lookup: CDR1 WNHNN, CDR2 SYGVQD (reference sequence). V shed 6 bases and J 0 bases; nucleotides not matched to a gene: 7. In nucleotides, the CDR3 is TGCGCCAGCAGCCAGGGGGCGGGGAGCTCCTACAATGAGCAGTTCTTC. Translating it yields CASSQGAGSSYNEQFF.

This chain links TRBV19 with TRBJ2-7; 11 nucleotides match TRBD2. This CDR3 is built from 17 residues. CDR1 and CDR2 (germline): LNHDA, SQIVND (reference sequence). The V gene end was trimmed by 1 base and the J gene end by 3 bases; junction bases not matched to a gene: 8. The CDR3, as DNA: TGTGCCAGTAGTATAGCACTAGCGGGAGCCCCGGGCTACGAGCAGTACTTC. Translating it yields CASSIALAGAPGYEQYF.

The V call is TRBV30, the J call TRBJ2-3, with no clear D. The CDR3 is 13 residues long. Germline CDR1 is GTSNPN and CDR2 is SVGIG (reference sequence). V lost 2 bases and J 0 bases, leaving 6 bases between the germline ends. CDR3 DNA sequence: TGTGCCTGGAGTCAAGGGAGCACAGATACGCAGTATTTT. Translating gives CAWSQGSTDTQYF. The whole variable domain, filled in from reference TRBV30 and TRBJ2-3, reads SQTIHQWPATLVQPVGSPLSLECTVEGTSNPNLYWYRQAAGRGLQLLFYSVGIGQISSEVPQNLSASRPQDRQFILSSKKLLLSDSGFYLCAWSQGSTDTQYFGPGTRLTVL.

This chain uses TRBV28 with TRBJ1-1; possibly TRBD1 for D (6 bases). Trimming removed 3 bases from V and 2 bases from J, with 13 bases in between. CDR3 length: 15 residues. From germline, CDR1 is MDHEN and CDR2 SYDVKM. CDR3 sequence reads: CASSFSGGGNTEAFF. The DNA of the CDR3 is TGTGCCAGCAGTTTCTCGGGGGGCGGAAACACTGAAGCTTTCTTT.